Listed below are T cell receptor beta chains from one sample, sequenced in a study of T cells in Graves' hyperthyroidism and ophthalmopathy. TCRdb re-called the multiplex PCR reads through MiXCR, storing one row per CDR3 protein. This sample has about 270,000 distinct CDR3 sequences; 22% occur once, and the top ten carry under 65%. The specimen was blood. All receptors come from a man younger than 45 with Graves' ophthalmopathy. Both conserved end residues are part of each CDR3. Fields, in order: CDR3 DNA, CDR3 protein, D gene, clone size, J gene, CDR3 length, V gene. D genes are given only for firm matches. Size tells how often a clone was seen (once, few, many) or the class of an expanded clone, and some rows leave it out.

cdr3_nt: TGCAGTGCTAGTCCTCTTGGCGCGGGAACACGATCCTACAATGAGCAGTTCTTC
cdr3_aa: CSASPLGAGTRSYNEQFF
d_call: .
clone_size: few
j_call: TRBJ2-1
cdr3_length: 18
v_call: TRBV20-1

cdr3_nt: TGTGCCAGTACAGGGGGCTGGAATTCACCCCTCCACTTT
cdr3_aa: CASTGGWNSPLHF
d_call: TRBD1
clone_size: many
j_call: TRBJ1-6
cdr3_length: 13
v_call: TRBV12-3/TRBV12-4

cdr3_nt: TGCAGTGCTAGGCTAGGGAACTCTGGAAACACCATATATTTT
cdr3_aa: CSARLGNSGNTIYF
d_call: .
clone_size: few
j_call: TRBJ1-3
cdr3_length: 14
v_call: TRBV20-1

cdr3_nt: TGTGCCAGCAGTAGAAGCGGAGTCTACAATGAGCAGTTCTTC
cdr3_aa: CASSRSGVYNEQFF
d_call: .
clone_size: few
j_call: TRBJ2-1
cdr3_length: 14
v_call: TRBV12-3/TRBV12-4

cdr3_nt: TGCGCCAGCAGCTTGGGGTGGGGGGCGGACTACGAGCAGTACTTC
cdr3_aa: CASSLGWGADYEQYF
d_call: .
clone_size: .
j_call: TRBJ2-7
cdr3_length: 15
v_call: TRBV5-1

cdr3_nt: TGTGCCAGCAGGGCAGGGGGTACTGAAGCTTTCTTT
cdr3_aa: CASRAGGTEAFF
d_call: TRBD1
clone_size: large
j_call: TRBJ1-1
cdr3_length: 12
v_call: TRBV27

cdr3_nt: TGCGCCAGCAGCCAAGCGAGGCCGGGAGGACACAATGAGCAGTTCTTC
cdr3_aa: CASSQARPGGHNEQFF
d_call: TRBD2
clone_size: .
j_call: TRBJ2-1
cdr3_length: 16
v_call: TRBV4-1

cdr3_nt: TGCAGTGCTCGACACGCCCGACAGCGGGACTACGAGCAGTACTTC
cdr3_aa: CSARHARQRDYEQYF
d_call: TRBD2
clone_size: many
j_call: TRBJ2-7
cdr3_length: 15
v_call: TRBV20-1

cdr3_nt: TGTGCCAGCAGCTTAAATCAGGCATCAGGAAGGGATGAGCAGTTCTTC
cdr3_aa: CASSLNQASGRDEQFF
d_call: .
clone_size: many
j_call: TRBJ2-1
cdr3_length: 16
v_call: TRBV7-3

cdr3_nt: TGTGCCAGCAGCTTTATGGGACTAGCGACAGATACGCAGTATTTT
cdr3_aa: CASSFMGLATDTQYF
d_call: TRBD2
clone_size: many
j_call: TRBJ2-3
cdr3_length: 15
v_call: TRBV7-2

cdr3_nt: TGTGCCAGCAGCGTTGGGGGCGGAACCTACGAGCAGTACTTC
cdr3_aa: CASSVGGGTYEQYF
d_call: .
clone_size: .
j_call: TRBJ2-7
cdr3_length: 14
v_call: TRBV9